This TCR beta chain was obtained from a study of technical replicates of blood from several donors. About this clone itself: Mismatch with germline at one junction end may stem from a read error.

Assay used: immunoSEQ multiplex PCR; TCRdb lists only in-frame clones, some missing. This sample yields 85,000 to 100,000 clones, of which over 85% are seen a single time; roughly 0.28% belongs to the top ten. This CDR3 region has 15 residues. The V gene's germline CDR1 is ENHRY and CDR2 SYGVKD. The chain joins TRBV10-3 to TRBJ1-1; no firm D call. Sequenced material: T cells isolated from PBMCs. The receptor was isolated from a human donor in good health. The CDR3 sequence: CAITEGIAMNTEAFF. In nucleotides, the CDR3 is TGTGCCATCACTGAGGGTATAGCAATGAACACTGAAGCTTTCTTT.